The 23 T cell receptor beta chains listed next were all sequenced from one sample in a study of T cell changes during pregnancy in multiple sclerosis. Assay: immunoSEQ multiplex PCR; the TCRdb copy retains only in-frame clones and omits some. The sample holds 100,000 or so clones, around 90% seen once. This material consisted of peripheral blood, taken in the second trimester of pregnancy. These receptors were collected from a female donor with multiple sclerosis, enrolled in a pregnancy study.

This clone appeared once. The CDR3 DNA reads as TGTGCCAGCAGTTCCGACAGGATTCTAGCCAAAAACATTCAGTACTTC. Residues: CASSSDRILAKNIQYF. The genes are TRBV6-5 and TRBJ2-4; possible D gene TRBD1, 6 bases. The CDR3 is 16 amino acids. Germline V CDR1 and CDR2: MNHEY, SVGAGI. V was shortened by 4 bases and J by 0 bases, with 13 bases between the two germline ends.

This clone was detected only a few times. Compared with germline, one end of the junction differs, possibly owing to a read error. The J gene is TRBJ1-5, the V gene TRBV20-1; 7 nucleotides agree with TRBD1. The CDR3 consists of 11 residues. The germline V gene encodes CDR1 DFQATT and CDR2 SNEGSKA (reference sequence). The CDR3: CSASDDRVGYF. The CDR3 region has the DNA TGCAGTGCTAGTGACGACAGGGTTGGGTATTTT.

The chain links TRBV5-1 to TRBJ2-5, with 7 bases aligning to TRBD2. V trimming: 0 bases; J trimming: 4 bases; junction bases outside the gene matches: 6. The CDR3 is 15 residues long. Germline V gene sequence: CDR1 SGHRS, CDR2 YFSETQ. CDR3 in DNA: TGCGCCAGCAGCTTGGCAGGACTAGATGGAGAGACCCAGTACTTC. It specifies CASSLAGLDGETQYF.

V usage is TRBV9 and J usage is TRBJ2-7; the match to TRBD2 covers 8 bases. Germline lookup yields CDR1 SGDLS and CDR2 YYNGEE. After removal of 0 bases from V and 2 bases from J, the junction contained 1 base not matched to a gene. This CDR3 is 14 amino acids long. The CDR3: CASSVAGGPYEQYF. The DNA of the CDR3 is TGTGCCAGCAGCGTAGCGGGAGGGCCCTACGAGCAGTACTTC.

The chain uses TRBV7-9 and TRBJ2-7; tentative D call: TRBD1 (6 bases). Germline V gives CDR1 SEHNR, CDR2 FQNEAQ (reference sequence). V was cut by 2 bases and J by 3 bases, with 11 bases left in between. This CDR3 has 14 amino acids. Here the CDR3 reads CASSLSSGVYEQYF. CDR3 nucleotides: TGTGCCAGCAGCTTAAGCTCAGGGGTCTACGAGCAGTACTTC.

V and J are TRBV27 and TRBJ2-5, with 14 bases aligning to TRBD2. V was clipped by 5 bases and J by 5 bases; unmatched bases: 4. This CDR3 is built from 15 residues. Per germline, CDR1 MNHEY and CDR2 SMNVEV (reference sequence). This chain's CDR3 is CASSRTSGRQETQYF. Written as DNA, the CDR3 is TGTGCCAGCAGTCGGACTAGCGGGAGGCAGGAGACCCAGTACTTC.

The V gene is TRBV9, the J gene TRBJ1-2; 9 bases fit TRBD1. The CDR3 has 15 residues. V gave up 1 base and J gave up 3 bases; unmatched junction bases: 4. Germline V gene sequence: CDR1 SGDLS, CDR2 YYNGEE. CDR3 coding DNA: TGTGCCAGCAGCGTAAGAGACAGGGGGTACTATGGCTACACCTTC. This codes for CASSVRDRGYYGYTF.

The CDR3 nucleotides are TGTGCCAGCAAGTCGGGGGTTTCCTCCTACGAGCAGTACTTC. Protein product: CASKSGVSSYEQYF. The gene calls are TRBV6-5 and TRBJ2-7, with a weak D call TRBD2 (6 bases). From germline, CDR1 is MNHEY and CDR2 SVGAGI. CDR3 size: 14 residues. The V gene lost 7 bases and the J gene lost 0 bases, with 13 bases spanning the gap.

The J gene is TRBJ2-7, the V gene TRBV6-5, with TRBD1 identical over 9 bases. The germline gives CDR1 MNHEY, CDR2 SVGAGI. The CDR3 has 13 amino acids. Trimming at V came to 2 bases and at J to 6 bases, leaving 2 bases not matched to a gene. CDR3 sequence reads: CASSYNRGREQYF. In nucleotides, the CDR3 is TGTGCCAGCAGTTACAACAGGGGGCGCGAGCAGTACTTC.

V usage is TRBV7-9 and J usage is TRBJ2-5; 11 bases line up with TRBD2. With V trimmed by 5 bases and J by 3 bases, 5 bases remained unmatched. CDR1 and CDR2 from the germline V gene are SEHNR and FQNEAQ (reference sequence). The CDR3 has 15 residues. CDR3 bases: TGTGCCAGCAGCATTAGCGGGAGGGCCGAAGAGACCCAGTACTTC. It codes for CASSISGRAEETQYF. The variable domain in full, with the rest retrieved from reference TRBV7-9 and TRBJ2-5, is DTGVSQNPRHKITKRGQNVTFRCDPISEHNRLYWYRQTLGQGPEFLTYFQNEAQLEKSRLLSDRFSAERPKGSFSTLEIQRTEQGDSAMYLCASSISGRAEETQYFGPGTRLLVL.

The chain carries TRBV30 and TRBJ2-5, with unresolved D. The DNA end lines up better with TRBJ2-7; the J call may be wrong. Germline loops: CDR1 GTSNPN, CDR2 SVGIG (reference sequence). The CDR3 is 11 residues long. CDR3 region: CAWSRANEQYF. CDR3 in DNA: TGTGCCTGGAGTAGAGCGAACGAGCAGTACTTC.

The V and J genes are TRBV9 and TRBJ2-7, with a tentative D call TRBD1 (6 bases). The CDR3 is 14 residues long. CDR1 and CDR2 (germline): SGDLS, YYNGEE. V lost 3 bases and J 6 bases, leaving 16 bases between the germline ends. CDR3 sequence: CASSALQGFGEQYF. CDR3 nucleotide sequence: TGTGCCAGCAGCGCCTTACAGGGCTTCGGCGAGCAGTACTTC.

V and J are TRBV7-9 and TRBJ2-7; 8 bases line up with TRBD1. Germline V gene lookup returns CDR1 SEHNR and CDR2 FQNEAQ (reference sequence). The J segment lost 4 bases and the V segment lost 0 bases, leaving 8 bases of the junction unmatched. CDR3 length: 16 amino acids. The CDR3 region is CASSLAGTGGRYEQYF. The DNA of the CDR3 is TGTGCCAGCAGCTTAGCAGGCACAGGGGGACGGTACGAGCAGTACTTC.

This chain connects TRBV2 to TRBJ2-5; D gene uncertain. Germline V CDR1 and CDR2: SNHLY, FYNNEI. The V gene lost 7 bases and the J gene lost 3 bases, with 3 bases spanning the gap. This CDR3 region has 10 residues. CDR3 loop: CASNKETQYF. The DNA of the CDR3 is TGTGCCAGCAACAAAGAGACCCAGTACTTC.

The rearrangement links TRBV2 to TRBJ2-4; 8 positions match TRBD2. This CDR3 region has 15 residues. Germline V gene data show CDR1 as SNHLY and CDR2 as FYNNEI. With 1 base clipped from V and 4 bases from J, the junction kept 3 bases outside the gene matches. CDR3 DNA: TGTGCCAGCAGTGAAGGAGTAGCGGGGAAAAACATTCAGTACTTC. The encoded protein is CASSEGVAGKNIQYF.

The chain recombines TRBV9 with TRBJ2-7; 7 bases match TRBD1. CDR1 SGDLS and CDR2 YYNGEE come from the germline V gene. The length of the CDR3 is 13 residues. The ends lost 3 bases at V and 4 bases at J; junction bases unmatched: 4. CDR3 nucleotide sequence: TGTGCCAGCAGCGGGGGGACAGTGTACGAGCAGTACTTC. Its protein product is CASSGGTVYEQYF.

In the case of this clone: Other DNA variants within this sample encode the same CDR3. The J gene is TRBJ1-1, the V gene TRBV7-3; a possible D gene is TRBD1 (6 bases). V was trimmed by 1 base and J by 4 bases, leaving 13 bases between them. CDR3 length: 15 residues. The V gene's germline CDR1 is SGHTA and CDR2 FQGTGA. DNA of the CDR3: TGTGCCAGCAGCTTAAAAGCGGGGGGCGGCACTGAAGCTTTCTTT. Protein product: CASSLKAGGGTEAFF.

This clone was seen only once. CDR3 in amino acids: CASSINSYSNQPQHF. Written as DNA, the CDR3 is TGTGCCAGTAGTATAAACAGTTATAGCAATCAGCCCCAGCATTTT. The chain recombines TRBV19 with TRBJ1-5, with D unclear. The germline V gene has CDR1 LNHDA and CDR2 SQIVND (reference sequence). This CDR3 region has 15 residues. Trimming removed 2 bases from V and 0 bases from J, with 8 bases in between.

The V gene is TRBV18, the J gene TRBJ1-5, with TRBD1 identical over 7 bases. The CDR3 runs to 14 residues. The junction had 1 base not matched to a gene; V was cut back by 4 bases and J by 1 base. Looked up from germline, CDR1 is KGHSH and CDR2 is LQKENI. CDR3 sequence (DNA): TGTGCCAGCTCACGGACAGGAAGCAATCAGCCCCAGCATTTT. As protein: CASSRTGSNQPQHF.

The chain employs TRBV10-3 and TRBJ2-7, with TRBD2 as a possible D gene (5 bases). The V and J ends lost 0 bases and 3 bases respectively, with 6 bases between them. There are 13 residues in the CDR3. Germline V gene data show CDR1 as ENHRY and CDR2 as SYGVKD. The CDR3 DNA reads TGTGCCATCAGTGAGTCGCGGGTCTACGAGCAGTACTTC. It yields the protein CAISESRVYEQYF.

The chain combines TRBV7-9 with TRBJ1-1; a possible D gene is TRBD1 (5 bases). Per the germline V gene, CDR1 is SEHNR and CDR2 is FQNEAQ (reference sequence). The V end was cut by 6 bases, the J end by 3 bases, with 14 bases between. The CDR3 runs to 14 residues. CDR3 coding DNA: TGTGCCAGCAGGGAGGGACTCGGGGACACTGAAGCTTTCTTT. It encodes CASREGLGDTEAFF.

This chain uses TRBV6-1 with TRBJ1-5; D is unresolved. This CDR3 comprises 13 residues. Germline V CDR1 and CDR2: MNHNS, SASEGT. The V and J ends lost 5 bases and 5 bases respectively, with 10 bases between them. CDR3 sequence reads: CASSSQVDQPQHF. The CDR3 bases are TGTGCCAGCAGTAGTCAGGTCGATCAGCCCCAGCATTTT.

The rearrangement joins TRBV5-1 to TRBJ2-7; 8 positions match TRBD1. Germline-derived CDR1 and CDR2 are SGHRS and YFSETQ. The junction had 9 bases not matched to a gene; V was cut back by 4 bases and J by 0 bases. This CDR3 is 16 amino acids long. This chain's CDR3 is CASSGTPGQASYEQYF. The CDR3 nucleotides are TGCGCCAGCAGCGGCACACCGGGACAGGCCTCCTACGAGCAGTACTTC.